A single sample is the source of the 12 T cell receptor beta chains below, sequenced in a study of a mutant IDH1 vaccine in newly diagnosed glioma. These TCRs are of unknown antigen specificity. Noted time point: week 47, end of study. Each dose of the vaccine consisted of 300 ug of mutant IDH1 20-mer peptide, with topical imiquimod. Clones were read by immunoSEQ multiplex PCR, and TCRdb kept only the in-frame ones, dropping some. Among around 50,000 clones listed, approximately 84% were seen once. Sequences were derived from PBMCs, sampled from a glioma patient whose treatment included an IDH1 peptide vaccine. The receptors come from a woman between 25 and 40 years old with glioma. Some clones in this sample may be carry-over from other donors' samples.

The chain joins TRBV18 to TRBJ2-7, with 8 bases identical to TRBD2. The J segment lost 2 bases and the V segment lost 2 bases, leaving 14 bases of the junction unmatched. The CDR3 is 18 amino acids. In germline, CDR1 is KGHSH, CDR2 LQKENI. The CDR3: CASSPLGLRSGGTYEQYF. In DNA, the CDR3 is TGTGCCAGCTCACCATTGGGTCTTCGAAGCGGGGGAACCTACGAGCAGTACTTC.

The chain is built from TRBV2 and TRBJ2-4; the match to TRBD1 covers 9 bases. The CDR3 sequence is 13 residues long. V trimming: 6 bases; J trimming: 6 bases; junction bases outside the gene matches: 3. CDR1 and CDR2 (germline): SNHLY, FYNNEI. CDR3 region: CASRGQGINIQYF. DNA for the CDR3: TGTGCCAGCAGGGGACAGGGTATAAACATTCAGTACTTC.

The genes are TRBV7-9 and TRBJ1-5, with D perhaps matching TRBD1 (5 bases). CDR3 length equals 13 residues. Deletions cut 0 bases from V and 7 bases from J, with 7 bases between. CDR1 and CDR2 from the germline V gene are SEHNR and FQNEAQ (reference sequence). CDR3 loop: CASSLADKQPQHF. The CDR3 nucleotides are TGTGCCAGCAGCTTAGCGGACAAACAGCCCCAGCATTTT. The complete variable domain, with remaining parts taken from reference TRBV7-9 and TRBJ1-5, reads DTGVSQNPRHKITKRGQNVTFRCDPISEHNRLYWYRQTLGQGPEFLTYFQNEAQLEKSRLLSDRFSAERPKGSFSTLEIQRTEQGDSAMYLCASSLADKQPQHFGDGTRLSIL.

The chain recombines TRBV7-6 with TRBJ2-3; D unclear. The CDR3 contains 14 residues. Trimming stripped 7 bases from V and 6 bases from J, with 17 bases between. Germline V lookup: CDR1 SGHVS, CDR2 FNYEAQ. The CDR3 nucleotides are TGTGCCAGCACCCCGTTCCTTGGCCCCGATACGCAGTATTTT. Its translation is CASTPFLGPDTQYF.

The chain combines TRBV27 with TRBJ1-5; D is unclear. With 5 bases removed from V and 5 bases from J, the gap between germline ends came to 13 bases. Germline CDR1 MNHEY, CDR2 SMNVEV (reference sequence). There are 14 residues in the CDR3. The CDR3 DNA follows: TGTGCCAGCAGTCCGAACAGTGACGATCAGCCCCAGCATTTT. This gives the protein CASSPNSDDQPQHF.

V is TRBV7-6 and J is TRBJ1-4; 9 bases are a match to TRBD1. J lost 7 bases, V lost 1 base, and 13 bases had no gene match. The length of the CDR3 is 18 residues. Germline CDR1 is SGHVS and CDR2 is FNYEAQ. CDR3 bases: TGTGCCAGCAGCTTAGGTCGGGTCCTCCGGGACAGGGCTGAAAAACTGTTTTTT. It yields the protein CASSLGRVLRDRAEKLFF.

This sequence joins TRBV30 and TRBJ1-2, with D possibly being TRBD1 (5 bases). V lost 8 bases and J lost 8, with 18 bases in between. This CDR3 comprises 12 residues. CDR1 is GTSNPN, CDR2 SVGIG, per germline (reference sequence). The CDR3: CALSSWGRGYTF. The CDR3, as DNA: TGTGCCCTCTCAAGCTGGGGCCGAGGCTACACCTTC.

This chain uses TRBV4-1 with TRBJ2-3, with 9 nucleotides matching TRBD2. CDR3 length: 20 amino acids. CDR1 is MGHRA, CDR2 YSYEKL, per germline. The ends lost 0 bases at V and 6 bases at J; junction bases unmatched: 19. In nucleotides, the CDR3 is TGCGCCAGCAGCCAAGACCCCGGCCCCGGGACTAGCCGGGGTCCCGATACGCAGTATTTT. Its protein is CASSQDPGPGTSRGPDTQYF.

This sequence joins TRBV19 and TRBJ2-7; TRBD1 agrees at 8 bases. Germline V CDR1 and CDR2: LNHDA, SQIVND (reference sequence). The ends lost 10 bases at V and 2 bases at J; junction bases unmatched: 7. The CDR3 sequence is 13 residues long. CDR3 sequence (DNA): TGTGCCACCGCAGACAGGGGCACCTACGAGCAGTACTTC. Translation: CATADRGTYEQYF.

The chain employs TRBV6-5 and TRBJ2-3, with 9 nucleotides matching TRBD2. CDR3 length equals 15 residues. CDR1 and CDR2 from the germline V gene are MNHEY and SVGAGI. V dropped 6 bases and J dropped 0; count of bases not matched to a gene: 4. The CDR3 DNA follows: TGTGCCAGCAGCAGACTAGCGGCTAGCACAGATACGCAGTATTTT. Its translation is CASSRLAASTDTQYF.

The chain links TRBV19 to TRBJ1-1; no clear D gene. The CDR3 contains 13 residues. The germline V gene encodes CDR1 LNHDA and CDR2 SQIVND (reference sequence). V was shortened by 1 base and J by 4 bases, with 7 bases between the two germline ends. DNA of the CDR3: TGTGCCAGTAGTATAGGAGGGTTCACTGAAGCTTTCTTT. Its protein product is CASSIGGFTEAFF.

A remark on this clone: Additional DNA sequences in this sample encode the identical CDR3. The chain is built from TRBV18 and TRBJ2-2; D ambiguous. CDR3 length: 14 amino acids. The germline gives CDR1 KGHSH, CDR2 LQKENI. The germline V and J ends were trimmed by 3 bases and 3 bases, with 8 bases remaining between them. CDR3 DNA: TGTGCCAGCTCACCCGGTCGGGACACCGGGGAGCTGTTTTTT. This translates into CASSPGRDTGELFF.